This T cell receptor beta chain originates from a study of T-cell memory formation after mild COVID-19. TCRdb reprocessed the 5' RACE reads with MiXCR, giving one entry per CDR3 protein. The sample records approximately 50,000 distinct CDR3 sequences, 9.3% being singletons. Study observations and caveats: The finding that pre-infection memory included some responding clones suggested that cross-reactive memory joined.

This clonotype was picked up a small number of times. The antigen is unknown. The sample was PBMCs or a T cell subset sorted from them (not recorded which). The TCR was taken from an adult woman who had mild COVID-19 (a few samples of this study predate the infection). Cell type and time point are not known.

The CDR3: CAIRPGQGAAGYTF. The CDR3 nucleotides read TGTGCCATCAGACCGGGACAGGGGGCGGCTGGCTACACCTTC. The rearrangement links TRBV10-3 to TRBJ1-2, with 12 bases identical to TRBD1. The CDR3 runs 14 residues. The V gene's germline CDR1 is ENHRY and CDR2 SYGVKD. The ends lost 6 bases at V and 7 bases at J; junction bases unmatched: 6.